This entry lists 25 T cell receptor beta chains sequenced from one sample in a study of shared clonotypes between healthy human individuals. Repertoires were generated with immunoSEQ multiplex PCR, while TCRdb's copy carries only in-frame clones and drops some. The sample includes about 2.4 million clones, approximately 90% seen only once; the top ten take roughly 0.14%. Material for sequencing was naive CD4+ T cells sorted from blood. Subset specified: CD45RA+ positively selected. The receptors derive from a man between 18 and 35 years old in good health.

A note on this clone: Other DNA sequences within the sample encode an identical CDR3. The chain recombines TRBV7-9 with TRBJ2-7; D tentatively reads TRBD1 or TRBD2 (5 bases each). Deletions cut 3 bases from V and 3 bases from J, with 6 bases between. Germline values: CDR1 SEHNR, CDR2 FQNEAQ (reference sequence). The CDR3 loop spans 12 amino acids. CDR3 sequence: CASSLGVYEQYF. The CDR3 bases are TGTGCCAGCAGCTTGGGGGTCTACGAGCAGTACTTC. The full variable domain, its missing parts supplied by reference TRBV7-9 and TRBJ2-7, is DTGVSQNPRHKITKRGQNVTFRCDPISEHNRLYWYRQTLGQGPEFLTYFQNEAQLEKSRLLSDRFSAERPKGSFSTLEIQRTEQGDSAMYLCASSLGVYEQYFGPGTRLTVT.

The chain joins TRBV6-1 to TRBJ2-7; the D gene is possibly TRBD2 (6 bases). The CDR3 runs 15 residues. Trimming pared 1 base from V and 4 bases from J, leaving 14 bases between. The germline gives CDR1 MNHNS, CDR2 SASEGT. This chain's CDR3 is CASSEGAGTVYEQYF. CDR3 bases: TGTGCCAGCAGTGAAGGTGCCGGGACTGTTTACGAGCAGTACTTC.

The CDR3 sequence: CASSRWDEQFF. CDR3 DNA: TGTGCCAGCAGCCGTTGGGATGAGCAGTTCTTC. The chain combines TRBV11-2 with TRBJ2-1; D not resolved. The CDR3 has 11 residues. Trimming took off 5 bases at V and 8 bases at J, with 7 bases between the two ends. CDR1 SGHAT and CDR2 FQNNGV come from the germline V gene.

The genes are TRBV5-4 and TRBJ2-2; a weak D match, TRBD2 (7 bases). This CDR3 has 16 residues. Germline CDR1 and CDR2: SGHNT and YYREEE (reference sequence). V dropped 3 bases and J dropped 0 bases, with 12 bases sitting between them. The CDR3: CASSSRGGPNTGELFF. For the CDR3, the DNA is TGTGCCAGCAGCTCAAGGGGGGGCCCGAACACCGGGGAGCTGTTTTTT.

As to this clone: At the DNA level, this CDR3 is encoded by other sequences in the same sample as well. This chain's CDR3 is CASSLAPGQETQYF. CDR3 bases: TGCGCCAGCAGCTTGGCTCCGGGGCAAGAGACCCAGTACTTC. V is TRBV5-1 and J is TRBJ2-5; perhaps TRBD2 as D (5 bases). This CDR3 is built from 14 residues. Trimming removed 0 bases at V and 2 bases at J, with 8 bases between. Looked up from germline, CDR1 is SGHRS and CDR2 is YFSETQ.

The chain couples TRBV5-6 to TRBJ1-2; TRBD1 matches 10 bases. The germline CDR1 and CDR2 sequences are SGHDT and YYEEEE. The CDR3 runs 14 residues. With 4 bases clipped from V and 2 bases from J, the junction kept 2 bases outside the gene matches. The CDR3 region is CASSEDRGNYGYTF. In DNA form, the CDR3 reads TGTGCCAGCAGCGAGGACAGGGGGAACTATGGCTACACCTTC.

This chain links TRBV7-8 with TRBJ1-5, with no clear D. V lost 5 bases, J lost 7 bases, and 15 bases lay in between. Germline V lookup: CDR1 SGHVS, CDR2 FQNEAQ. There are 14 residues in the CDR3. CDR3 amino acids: CASSPMGGGQPQHF. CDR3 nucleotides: TGTGCCAGCAGCCCCATGGGAGGAGGGCAGCCCCAGCATTTT. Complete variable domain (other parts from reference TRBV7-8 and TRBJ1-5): GAGVSQSPRYKVAKRGQDVALRCDPISGHVSLFWYQQALGQGPEFLTYFQNEAQLDKSGLPSDRFFAERPEGSVSTLKIQRTQQEDSAVYLCASSPMGGGQPQHFGDGTRLSIL.

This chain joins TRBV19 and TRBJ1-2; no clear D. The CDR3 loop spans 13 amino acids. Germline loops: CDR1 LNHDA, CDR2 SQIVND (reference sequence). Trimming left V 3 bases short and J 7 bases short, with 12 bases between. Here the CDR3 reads CASSMTAEGGYTF. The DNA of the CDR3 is TGTGCCAGTAGTATGACGGCCGAGGGTGGCTACACCTTC.

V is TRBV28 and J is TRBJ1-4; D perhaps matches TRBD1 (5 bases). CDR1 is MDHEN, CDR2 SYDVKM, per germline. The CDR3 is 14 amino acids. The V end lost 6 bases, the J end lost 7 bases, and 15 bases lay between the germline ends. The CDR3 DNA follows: TGTGCCAGCAGCCGCGGGGGATACGGTGAAAAACTGTTTTTT. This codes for CASSRGGYGEKLFF.

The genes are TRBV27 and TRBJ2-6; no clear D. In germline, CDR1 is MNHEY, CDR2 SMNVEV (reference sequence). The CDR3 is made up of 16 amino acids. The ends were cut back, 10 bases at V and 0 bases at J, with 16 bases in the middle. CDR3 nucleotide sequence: TGTGCCACCGGATTAGAAGGACCCTCTGGGGCCAACGTCCTGACTTTC. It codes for CATGLEGPSGANVLTF.

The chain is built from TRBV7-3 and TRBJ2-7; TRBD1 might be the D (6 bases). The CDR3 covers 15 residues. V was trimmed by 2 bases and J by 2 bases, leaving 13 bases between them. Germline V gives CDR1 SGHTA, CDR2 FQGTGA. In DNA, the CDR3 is TGTGCCAGCAGCTTAGAGGGGACAACAACCTACGAGCAGTACTTC. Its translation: CASSLEGTTTYEQYF.

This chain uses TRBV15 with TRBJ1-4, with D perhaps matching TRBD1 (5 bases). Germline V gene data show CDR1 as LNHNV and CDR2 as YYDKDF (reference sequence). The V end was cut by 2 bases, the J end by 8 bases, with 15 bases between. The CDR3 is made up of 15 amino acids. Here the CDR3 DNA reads TGTGCCACCAGCAGACCCGGGGGGGAGCGGGAAAAACTGTTTTTT. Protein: CATSRPGGEREKLFF.

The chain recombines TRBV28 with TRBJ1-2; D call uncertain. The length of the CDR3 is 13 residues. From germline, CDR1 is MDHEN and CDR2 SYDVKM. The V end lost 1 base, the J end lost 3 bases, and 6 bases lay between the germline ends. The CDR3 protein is CASSLYGYYGYTF. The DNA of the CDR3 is TGTGCCAGCAGTTTATACGGCTACTATGGCTACACCTTC.

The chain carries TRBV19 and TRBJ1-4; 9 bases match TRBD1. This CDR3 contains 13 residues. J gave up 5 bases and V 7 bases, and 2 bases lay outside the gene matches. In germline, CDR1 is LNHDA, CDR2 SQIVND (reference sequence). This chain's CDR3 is CASTGTGNEKLFF. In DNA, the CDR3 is TGTGCCAGTACCGGGACAGGGAATGAAAAACTGTTTTTT.

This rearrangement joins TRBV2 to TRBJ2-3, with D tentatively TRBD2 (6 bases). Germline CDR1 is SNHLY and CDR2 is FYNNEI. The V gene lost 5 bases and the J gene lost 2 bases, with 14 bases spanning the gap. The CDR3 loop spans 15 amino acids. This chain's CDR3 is CASSFRDSHTDTQYF. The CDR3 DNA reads TGTGCCAGCAGTTTCCGGGACTCCCACACAGATACGCAGTATTTT.

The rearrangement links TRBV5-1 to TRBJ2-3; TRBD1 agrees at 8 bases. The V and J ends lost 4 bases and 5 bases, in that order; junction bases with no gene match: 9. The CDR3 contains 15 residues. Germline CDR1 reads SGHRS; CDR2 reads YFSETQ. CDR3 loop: CASSTGQGAIDTQYF. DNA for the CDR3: TGCGCCAGCAGCACTGGTCAGGGGGCAATAGATACGCAGTATTTT.

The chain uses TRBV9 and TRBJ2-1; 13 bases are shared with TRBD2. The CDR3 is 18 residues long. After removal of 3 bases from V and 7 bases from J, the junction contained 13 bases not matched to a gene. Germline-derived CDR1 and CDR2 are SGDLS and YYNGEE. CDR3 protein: CASSARTSGRVYGNEQFF. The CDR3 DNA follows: TGTGCCAGCAGCGCCCGGACTAGCGGGAGAGTATACGGGAATGAGCAGTTCTTC.

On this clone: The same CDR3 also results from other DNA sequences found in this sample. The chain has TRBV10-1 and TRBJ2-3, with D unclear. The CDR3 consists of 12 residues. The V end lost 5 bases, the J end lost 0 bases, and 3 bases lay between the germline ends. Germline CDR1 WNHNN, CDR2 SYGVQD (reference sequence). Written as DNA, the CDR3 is TGCGCCAGCAGTTCGAGCACAGATACGCAGTATTTT. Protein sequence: CASSSSTDTQYF.

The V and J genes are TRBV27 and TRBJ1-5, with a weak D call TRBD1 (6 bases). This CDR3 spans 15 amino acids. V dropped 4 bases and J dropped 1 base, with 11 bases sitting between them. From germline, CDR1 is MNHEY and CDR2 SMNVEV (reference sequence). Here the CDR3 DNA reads TGTGCCAGCAGTTCCATCGACAGGAGCAATCAGCCCCAGCATTTT. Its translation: CASSSIDRSNQPQHF.

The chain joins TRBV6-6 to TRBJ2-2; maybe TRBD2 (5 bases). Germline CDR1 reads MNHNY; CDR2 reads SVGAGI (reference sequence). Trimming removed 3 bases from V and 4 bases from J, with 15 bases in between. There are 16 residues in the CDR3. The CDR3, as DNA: TGTGCCAGCAGTTATCTTGGAGGATACTCCACCGGGGAGCTGTTTTTT. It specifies CASSYLGGYSTGELFF.

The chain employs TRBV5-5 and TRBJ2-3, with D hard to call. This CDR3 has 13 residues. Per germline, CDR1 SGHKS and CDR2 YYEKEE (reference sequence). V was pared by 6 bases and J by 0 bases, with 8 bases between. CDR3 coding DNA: TGTGCCAGCATGTTTCGGAGCACAGATACGCAGTATTTT. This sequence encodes CASMFRSTDTQYF.

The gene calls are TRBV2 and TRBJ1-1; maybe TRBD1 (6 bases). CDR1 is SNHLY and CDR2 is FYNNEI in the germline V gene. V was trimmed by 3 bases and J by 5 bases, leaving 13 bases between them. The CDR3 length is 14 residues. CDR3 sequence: CASSDRGRRTEAFF. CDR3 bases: TGTGCCAGCAGTGACCGGGGGCGGAGGACTGAAGCTTTCTTT. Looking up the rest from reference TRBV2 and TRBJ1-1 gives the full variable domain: EPEVTQTPSHQVTQMGQEVILRCVPISNHLYFYWYRQILGQKVEFLVSFYNNEISEKSEIFDDQFSVERPDGSNFTLKIRSTKLEDSAMYFCASSDRGRRTEAFFGQGTRLTVV.

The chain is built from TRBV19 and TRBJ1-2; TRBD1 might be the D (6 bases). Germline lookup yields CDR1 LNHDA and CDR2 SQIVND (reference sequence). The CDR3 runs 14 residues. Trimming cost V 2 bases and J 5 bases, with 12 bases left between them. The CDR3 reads CASSIKDRIYGYTF. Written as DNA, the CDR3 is TGTGCCAGTAGTATAAAAGACAGGATTTATGGCTACACCTTC.

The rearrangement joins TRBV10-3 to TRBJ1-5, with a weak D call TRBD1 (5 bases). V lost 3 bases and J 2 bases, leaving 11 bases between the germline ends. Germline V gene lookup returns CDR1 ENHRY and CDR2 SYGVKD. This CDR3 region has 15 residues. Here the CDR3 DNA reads TGTGCCATCAGTGACAGTCTGGGGGGCAATCAGCCCCAGCATTTT. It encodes CAISDSLGGNQPQHF.

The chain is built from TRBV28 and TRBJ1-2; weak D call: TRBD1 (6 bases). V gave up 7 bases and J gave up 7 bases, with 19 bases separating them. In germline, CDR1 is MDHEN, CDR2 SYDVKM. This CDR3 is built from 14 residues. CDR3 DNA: TGTGCCAGCATGTACCCCCCGGGACAAGGTGGCTACACCTTC. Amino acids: CASMYPPGQGGYTF.